This TCR beta chain was identified during a study of shared clonotypes between healthy human individuals. With V trimmed by 6 bases and J by 4 bases, 8 bases remained unmatched. The CDR3 contains 15 residues. Germline V gene lookup returns CDR1 MNHNS and CDR2 SASEGT. Study observations and caveats: In contrast to clonotypes shared by all four donors, non-shared clonotypes had lower generation probabilities. Sampling covered blood only; tissue repertoires likely differ.

Of note for this clone: What it recognizes is unknown.

Negatively enriched CD4+ T cells were divided by CD45RA into naive and memory. Sequencing was performed with immunoSEQ multiplex PCR; in TCRdb, only in-frame clones are kept and a portion is missing. This table holds about 680,000 clones, more than 70% found once. The sequence came from a woman in her twenties or thirties in good health. V is TRBV6-1 and J is TRBJ2-1; 8 nucleotides match TRBD2. Input material: memory CD4+ T cells sorted from blood. Subset here: CD45RA-negative fraction. The CDR3 nucleotides read TGTGCCAGCAGAGAGCGGGAGTTAGGGTACAATGAGCAGTTCTTC. Translating gives CASRERELGYNEQFF.